The T cell receptor beta chain under discussion was sequenced for a study of technical replicates of blood from a handful of donors. This clone has only one observation. Clones were read by immunoSEQ multiplex PCR, and TCRdb kept only the in-frame ones, dropping some. The data hold 60,000 to 95,000 clones, with 91% observed a single time. This CDR3 is 15 amino acids long. Germline V gene data show CDR1 as SGHNT and CDR2 as YYREEE (reference sequence). V lost 3 bases to trimming and J lost 3 bases; unmatched junction nucleotides: 6. This TCR was sampled from a human donor in good health. Some clones in this sample may be carry-over from other donors' samples. Sequenced: T cells isolated from PBMCs. The chain recombines TRBV5-4 with TRBJ1-3; 7 bases align to TRBD1. DNA for the CDR3: TGTGCCAGCAGCTCGACAGGGTTCGGTGGAAACACCATATATTTT. Protein sequence: CASSSTGFGGNTIYF.